This T cell receptor (beta chain) was recorded in a study of blood T cell repertoires in COVID-19. Study at large: Sites in the United States, Italy and Spain provided acute and convalescent COVID-19 samples. PBMCs, B-cell-depleted T cells, or T cells provided the cDNA or gDNA that made up the material.

Trimming at V came to 6 bases and at J to 7 bases, leaving 4 bases not matched to a gene. The CDR3 length is 13 residues. The germline V gene encodes CDR1 LNHDA and CDR2 SQIVND (reference sequence). Per the authors' pipeline: Reference gene primers were amplified, and this amplification served to estimate nucleated cell counts. Here immunoSEQ multiplex PCR was the method, and the copy in TCRdb shows in-frame clones only, minus some. The DNA was the basis for D and trimming; V, J and clone size are from that table. The table shows about 150,000 clones, with roughly 82% occurring only once. J is TRBJ1-4 and V is TRBV19, with 8 positions matching TRBD1. The clonotype originates from a woman aged 50 to 60 with acute or convalescent COVID-19. The sample comprised peripheral blood. The DNA for the CDR3 is TGTGCCAGTAGAAGACAGGGGAGTGAAAAACTGTTTTTT. Its protein is CASRRQGSEKLFF. Drawing the rest from reference TRBV19 and TRBJ1-4, the complete variable domain is DGGITQSPKYLFRKEGQNVTLSCEQNLNHDAMYWYRQDPGQGLRLIYYSQIVNDFQKGDIAEGYSVSREKKESFPLTVTSAQKNPTAFYLCASRRQGSEKLFFGSGTQLSVL.